The following is a T cell receptor (beta chain) sequence with its context. The data derive from a study of CD4 T cells in relation to SARS-CoV-2 and coronaviruses. The overall study: Convalescent patients had median age roughly 38 years, range about 21 to 80. The restricting HLA molecule for shared crossreactive spike epitopes was mapped. Convalescent patients were under ten males and a few females; two were Hispanic.

The CDR3 sequence is 15 residues long. Trimming cost V 3 bases and J 6 bases; bases outside gene matches: 7. Germline CDR1 is LGHDT and CDR2 is YNNKEL (reference sequence). The assay was immunoSEQ multiplex PCR, and TCRdb's table has in-frame clones only and misses some. The repertoire has tens of thousands of clones, about 92% of them found once; the top ten carry under 0.4%. The chain has TRBV3-1 (or the pseudogene TRBV3-2) and TRBJ1-2; TRBD1 matches at 10 bases. Sample: naive CD4+ T cells from PBMCs. Subset denoted: naive CD4+ T cells isolated by negative enrichment. This TCR was sampled from an adult with COVID-19. In DNA, the CDR3 is TGTGCCAGCAGCCATTGGGACAGGGGCAACCATGGCTACACCTTC. It translates to CASSHWDRGNHGYTF.